This T cell receptor (beta chain) appears in the sequencing data of a study of blood T cell repertoires in COVID-19. Trimming took 4 bases from V and 3 from J, leaving 16 bases between them. This CDR3 is built from 15 residues. CDR1 and CDR2 from the germline V gene are MDHEN and SYDVKM. Libraries were prepared by immunoSEQ multiplex PCR; TCRdb keeps only in-frame clonotypes and omits some of them. In the table there are more than 150,000 clones, about nine tenths of which are singletons. Sequencing input: peripheral blood. The chain is built from TRBV28 and TRBJ2-7, with a tentative D call TRBD1 (6 bases). The TCR comes from a man aged 65-85 years with active or convalescent COVID-19. CDR3 amino acids: CASSSPGTSDYEQYF. The CDR3, as DNA: TGTGCCAGCAGTTCCCCCGGGACATCGGACTACGAGCAGTACTTC.